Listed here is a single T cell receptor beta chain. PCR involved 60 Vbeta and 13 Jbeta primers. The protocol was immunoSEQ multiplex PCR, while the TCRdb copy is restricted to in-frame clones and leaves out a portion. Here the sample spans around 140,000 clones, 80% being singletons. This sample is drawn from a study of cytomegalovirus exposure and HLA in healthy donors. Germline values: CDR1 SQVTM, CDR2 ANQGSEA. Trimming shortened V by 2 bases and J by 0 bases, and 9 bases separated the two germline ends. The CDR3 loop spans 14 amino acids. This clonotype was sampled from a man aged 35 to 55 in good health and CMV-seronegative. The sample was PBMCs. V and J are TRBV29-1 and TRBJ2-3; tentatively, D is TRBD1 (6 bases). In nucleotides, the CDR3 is TGCAGCGTTGAACCGACAGGTAGCACAGATACGCAGTATTTT. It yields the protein CSVEPTGSTDTQYF.